The 30 T cell receptor beta chains reported below all come from one sample, sequenced in a study. Each CDR3 protein is one row after TCRdb ran MiXCR on the RT-PCR reads. Of fewer than 800,000 distinct CDR3 sequences in the sample, approximately 14% were seen once. Sequenced material: memory CD4+ T cells from blood. Receptors originate from a female donor in good health, serving as a healthy control.

This clonotype was counted only a few times. V and J are TRBV20-1 and TRBJ2-2; the D is unclear. The V gene lost 0 bases and the J gene lost 0 bases, with 14 bases spanning the gap. The CDR3 has 17 residues. The germline CDR1 and CDR2 sequences are DFQATT and SNEGSKA (reference sequence). Here the CDR3 DNA reads TGCAGTGCTAGAGACCTGCAATCCCTCGCGAACACCGGGGAGCTGTTTTTT. This sequence encodes CSARDLQSLANTGELFF.

This rearrangement joins TRBV20-1 to TRBJ2-7, with TRBD2 matching over 7 bases. V shed 3 bases, J shed 2 bases, and the junction held 4 bases outside the gene matches. From germline, CDR1 is DFQATT and CDR2 SNEGSKA (reference sequence). There are 13 residues in the CDR3. The CDR3 coding sequence is TGCAGTGCTAGTTCCGGACTAGCCTACGAGCAGTACTTC. It translates to CSASSGLAYEQYF.

Many counts were recorded for this clonotype. The chain recombines TRBV4-3 with TRBJ2-7; TRBD2 matches 13 bases. Germline-derived CDR1 and CDR2 are LGHNA and YSLEER. CDR3 length: 19 amino acids. V trimming: 3 bases; J trimming: 2 bases; junction bases outside the gene matches: 13. CDR3 loop: CASSHRLAGGEAGAYEQYF. CDR3 nucleotide sequence: TGCGCCAGCAGCCACAGACTAGCGGGAGGCGAAGCCGGCGCCTACGAGCAGTACTTC.

The J gene is TRBJ2-3, the V gene TRBV7-9; 9 bases are shared with TRBD1. Trimming at V came to 5 bases and at J to 1 base, leaving 4 bases not matched to a gene. This CDR3 has 15 amino acids. Germline loops: CDR1 SEHNR, CDR2 FQNEAQ (reference sequence). The CDR3 DNA reads as TGTGCCAGCAGCCTCTGGACAGGGGGCACAGATACGCAGTATTTT. Its protein product is CASSLWTGGTDTQYF.

This clonotype was observed a handful of times. The chain recombines TRBV20-1 with TRBJ2-7, with 15 bases that match TRBD2. V shed 3 bases, J shed 4 bases, and the junction held 10 bases outside the gene matches. Germline CDR1 is DFQATT and CDR2 is SNEGSKA (reference sequence). The CDR3 length is 17 residues. This CDR3 reads CSARGLAGGGPGYEQYF. The CDR3 region has the DNA TGCAGTGCTAGGGGACTAGCGGGAGGAGGGCCAGGATACGAGCAGTACTTC.

The rearrangement uses TRBV5-1 and TRBJ2-2; D uncertain. The V gene lost 4 bases and the J gene lost 4 bases, with 14 bases spanning the gap. This CDR3 has 15 residues. Germline values: CDR1 SGHRS, CDR2 YFSETQ. Here the CDR3 reads CASSKTSTGTGELFF. CDR3 nucleotides: TGCGCCAGCAGCAAGACTTCGACGGGCACCGGGGAGCTGTTTTTT. The whole variable domain, filled in from reference TRBV5-1 and TRBJ2-2, reads KAGVTQTPRYLIKTRGQQVTLSCSPISGHRSVSWYQQTPGQGLQFLFEYFSETQRNKGNFPGRFSGRQFSNSRSEMNVSTLELGDSALYLCASSKTSTGTGELFFGEGSRLTVL.

This chain joins TRBV5-6 and TRBJ2-3, with D maybe TRBD1 (6 bases). CDR3 length equals 14 residues. CDR1 and CDR2 (germline): SGHDT, YYEEEE. Trimming took off 4 bases at V and 2 bases at J, with 11 bases between the two ends. The chain's CDR3 is CASSQTGPTDTQYF. The DNA of the CDR3 is TGTGCCAGCAGCCAAACAGGGCCCACAGATACGCAGTATTTT.

This clonotype was counted a few times. This chain connects TRBV24-1 to TRBJ1-2, with 9 nucleotides matching TRBD1. CDR3 size: 15 residues. CDR1 is KGHDR, CDR2 SFDVKD, per germline. The J segment lost 4 bases and the V segment lost 4 bases, leaving 6 bases of the junction unmatched. The CDR3 loop reads CATSDSGQGSYGYTF. In DNA, the CDR3 is TGTGCCACCAGTGACTCCGGACAGGGGAGCTATGGCTACACCTTC.

This clonotype was seen many times. V and J are TRBV5-1 and TRBJ1-5; D remains ambiguous. Trimming took 1 base from V and 7 from J, leaving 12 bases between them. The CDR3 runs to 14 residues. Germline V gives CDR1 SGHRS, CDR2 YFSETQ. CDR3 DNA: TGCGCCAGCAGCTTGCAAGGGATGGAACAGCCCCAGCATTTT. Translated, it gives CASSLQGMEQPQHF. Looking up the rest from reference TRBV5-1 and TRBJ1-5 gives the full variable domain: KAGVTQTPRYLIKTRGQQVTLSCSPISGHRSVSWYQQTPGQGLQFLFEYFSETQRNKGNFPGRFSGRQFSNSRSEMNVSTLELGDSALYLCASSLQGMEQPQHFGDGTRLSIL.

This clonotype was counted ten times or more. The chain couples TRBV6-5 to TRBJ2-3; 12 bases match TRBD2. Germline CDR1 MNHEY, CDR2 SVGAGI. The trim removed 6 bases at V and 5 bases at J, leaving 3 bases unmatched. This CDR3 spans 14 amino acids. The CDR3 here is CASSRGLAGDTQYF. The CDR3 DNA reads as TGTGCCAGCAGCCGGGGACTAGCGGGAGATACGCAGTATTTT.

There are a few counts of this clonotype. The chain couples TRBV5-1 to TRBJ2-1, with D possibly being TRBD1 (6 bases). Germline loops: CDR1 SGHRS, CDR2 YFSETQ. The V gene lost 2 bases and the J gene lost 9 bases, with 21 bases spanning the gap. There are 16 residues in the CDR3. The CDR3 region has the DNA TGCGCCAGCAGCTTCCCTCAGGGGAAGTCGATCGGTGAGCAGTTCTTC. This encodes CASSFPQGKSIGEQFF.

This clonotype was observed a handful of times. The chain couples TRBV18 to TRBJ1-2, with D possibly matching TRBD1 (5 bases). The CDR3 consists of 14 residues. Trimming pared 0 bases from V and 4 bases from J, leaving 9 bases between. The germline V gene has CDR1 KGHSH and CDR2 LQKENI. The CDR3 nucleotides read TGTGCCAGCTCACCACCCAGGGCCACCTATGGCTACACCTTC. Amino acids: CASSPPRATYGYTF.

This clonotype occurred many times. The chain uses TRBV29-1 and TRBJ1-1; 9 bases are a match to TRBD1. CDR1 SQVTM and CDR2 ANQGSEA come from the germline V gene. The length of the CDR3 is 14 residues. Trimming at V came to 6 bases and at J to 1 base, leaving 6 bases not matched to a gene. The CDR3 DNA is TGCAGCGTCCAAAAGGGACAGGGGAACACTGAAGCTTTCTTT. Its translation is CSVQKGQGNTEAFF.

V and J are TRBV4-3 and TRBJ1-5; D remains ambiguous. V was shortened by 0 bases and J by 4 bases, with 10 bases between the two germline ends. This CDR3 contains 15 residues. The germline V gene encodes CDR1 LGHNA and CDR2 YSLEER. The CDR3 is CASSQDSRGNQPQHF. The CDR3 DNA is TGCGCCAGCAGCCAAGATTCTCGGGGAAATCAGCCCCAGCATTTT.

The rearrangement uses TRBV7-2 and TRBJ2-1; D call uncertain. Trimming removed 5 bases from V and 4 bases from J, with 12 bases in between. This CDR3 has 14 amino acids. Germline V gives CDR1 SGHTA, CDR2 FQGNSA. The CDR3 loop is CASSSMSGYNEQFF. CDR3 sequence (DNA): TGTGCCAGCAGCAGTATGTCGGGTTACAATGAGCAGTTCTTC. Supplemented by reference TRBV7-2 and TRBJ2-1, the full variable domain reads GAGVSQSPSNKVTEKGKDVELRCDPISGHTALYWYRQSLGQGLEFLIYFQGNSAPDKSGLPSDRFSAERTGGSVSTLTIQRTQQEDSAVYLCASSSMSGYNEQFFGPGTRLTVL.

This clonotype showed up many times. The rearrangement uses TRBV29-1 and TRBJ1-2, with 7 bases fitting TRBD1. Per germline, CDR1 SQVTM and CDR2 ANQGSEA. The CDR3 loop spans 11 amino acids. The trim removed 4 bases at V and 9 bases at J, leaving 5 bases unmatched. CDR3 sequence: CSVADRESYTF. The CDR3 coding sequence is TGCAGCGTTGCTGACAGGGAAAGCTACACCTTC.

This clonotype was seen only a few times. CDR3 sequence: CATSQGGRTQYF. In DNA form, the CDR3 reads TGTGCCACCAGTCAGGGGGGTAGGACCCAGTACTTC. V usage is TRBV24-1 and J usage is TRBJ2-5; D possibly corresponds to TRBD1 (7 bases). The CDR3 runs 12 residues. The V end was cut by 6 bases, the J end by 7 bases, with 11 bases between. CDR1 KGHDR and CDR2 SFDVKD come from the germline V gene.

This clonotype was picked up many times. V is TRBV10-3 and J is TRBJ2-5; 14 nucleotides line up with TRBD2. CDR1 and CDR2 from the germline V gene are ENHRY and SYGVKD. This CDR3 spans 16 amino acids. Losses at the gene ends were 6 bases for V and 4 bases for J; bases not matched to a gene: 7. The DNA of the CDR3 is TGTGCCATCAGCATGACTAGCGGGGGGGCCGGAGAGACCCAGTACTTC. It yields the protein CAISMTSGGAGETQYF.

This clonotype was picked up a small number of times. This chain joins TRBV4-3 and TRBJ1-2; no reliable D call. The CDR3 length is 15 residues. V gave up 1 base and J gave up 4 bases, with 13 bases separating them. CDR1 is LGHNA, CDR2 YSLEER, per germline. CDR3 sequence: CASSQVSGVPYGYTF. As DNA, the CDR3 is TGCGCCAGCAGCCAAGTCTCAGGAGTTCCCTATGGCTACACCTTC.

This clonotype was counted a few times. The chain uses TRBV5-1 and TRBJ1-3, with D perhaps TRBD1 (6 bases). V lost 0 bases and J lost 2, with 12 bases in between. Per germline, CDR1 SGHRS and CDR2 YFSETQ. This CDR3 spans 16 amino acids. CDR3 DNA: TGCGCCAGCAGCTTGGACAGGGTCGGTACTGGAAACACCATATATTTT. Translating it yields CASSLDRVGTGNTIYF.

The CDR3 DNA is TGTGCCAGCATCAGGGACCCTGGCTATGGCTACACCTTC. As protein: CASIRDPGYGYTF. This sequence joins TRBV6-1 and TRBJ1-2, with a tentative D call TRBD1 (5 bases). The V end was cut by 7 bases, the J end by 4 bases, with 13 bases between. Germline CDR1 is MNHNS and CDR2 is SASEGT. This CDR3 region has 13 residues.

This clonotype was detected a few times. The chain is built from TRBV11-1 and TRBJ2-2, with TRBD2 identical over 7 bases. There are 16 residues in the CDR3. The ends lost 1 base at V and 5 bases at J; junction bases unmatched: 7. Germline V gene data show CDR1 as SGHAT and CDR2 as FQDESV (reference sequence). In DNA form, the CDR3 reads TGTGCCAGCAGCTTAGAATGGCGGGAGCGAACCGGGGAGCTGTTTTTT. Residues: CASSLEWRERTGELFF.

The table lists this clonotype with a few counts. The chain is built from TRBV27 and TRBJ1-1, with a weak D call TRBD1 (6 bases). CDR1 is MNHEY, CDR2 SMNVEV, per germline (reference sequence). The CDR3 length is 15 residues. V was cut by 6 bases and J by 0 bases, with 14 bases left in between. The CDR3 sequence is CASRLTGALNTEAFF. CDR3 nucleotides: TGTGCCAGCAGACTGACAGGTGCCTTGAACACTGAAGCTTTCTTT.

This clonotype showed up just a few times. The V and J genes are TRBV27 and TRBJ2-5; D not certain. Trimming left V 3 bases short and J 2 bases short, with 10 bases between. The CDR3 has 14 residues. Germline CDR1 MNHEY, CDR2 SMNVEV (reference sequence). CDR3 sequence reads: CASSLSRIQETQYF. Here the CDR3 DNA reads TGTGCCAGCAGTTTGTCTCGGATACAAGAGACCCAGTACTTC.

This clonotype was observed a handful of times. The J gene is TRBJ2-1, the V gene TRBV27; D might be TRBD1 or TRBD2, each matching 5 bases. The CDR3 length is 15 residues. CDR1 and CDR2 (germline): MNHEY, SMNVEV (reference sequence). V lost 5 bases to trimming and J lost 0 bases, with 11 bases between them. The CDR3 DNA reads as TGTGCCAGCAGTCGACCCGGGACCTCCTACAATGAGCAGTTCTTC. It specifies CASSRPGTSYNEQFF.

This clonotype has a count of ten or more. The chain carries TRBV27 and TRBJ1-2; D gene unclear. V lost 5 bases to trimming and J lost 3 bases, with 10 bases between them. From germline, CDR1 is MNHEY and CDR2 SMNVEV (reference sequence). This CDR3 is 13 amino acids long. The CDR3 here is CASSEQIDYGYTF. For the CDR3, the DNA is TGTGCCAGCAGTGAACAGATAGACTATGGCTACACCTTC.

This clonotype turned up a few times. The genes are TRBV18 and TRBJ2-5, with D perhaps matching TRBD2 (5 bases). Germline CDR1 KGHSH, CDR2 LQKENI. V lost 2 bases and J lost 1, with 11 bases in between. The CDR3 sequence is 15 residues long. CDR3 region: CASSPSLGLQETQYF. The CDR3 DNA reads TGTGCCAGCTCACCATCCTTAGGACTCCAAGAGACCCAGTACTTC.

The chain uses TRBV10-2 and TRBJ2-6; D is perhaps TRBD1 (5 bases). From germline, CDR1 is WSHSY and CDR2 SAAADI. The V gene lost 7 bases and the J gene lost 2 bases, with 12 bases spanning the gap. The CDR3 runs to 15 residues. CDR3 residues: CASTEGVAGANVLTF. CDR3 nucleotide sequence: TGCGCCAGCACCGAAGGGGTTGCTGGGGCCAACGTCCTGACTTTC.

This clonotype was seen many times. The chain combines TRBV20-1 with TRBJ1-2; D is ambiguous. There are 12 residues in the CDR3. The germline CDR1 and CDR2 sequences are DFQATT and SNEGSKA (reference sequence). V shed 2 bases and J shed 5 bases, with 9 bases lying between them. This CDR3 reads CSARSEAYGYTF. The CDR3 DNA sequence: TGCAGTGCTAGATCTGAGGCGTATGGCTACACCTTC.

The chain combines TRBV24-1 with TRBJ1-2; 8 positions agree with TRBD1. V was clipped by 6 bases and J by 0 bases; unmatched bases: 8. Germline lookup yields CDR1 KGHDR and CDR2 SFDVKD. CDR3 length equals 16 residues. The DNA for the CDR3 is TGTGCCACCAGTTATCCCCGGACAGGGTCTAACTATGGCTACACCTTC. Translation gives CATSYPRTGSNYGYTF.